This T cell receptor beta chain appears in the sequencing data of a study of T cell responses to AZD1222 COVID-19 vaccine. The study's findings and limits: As reported, nearly half of all spike-specific TCRs target variant regions that are unmutated. Donors were mostly white British, more females; clonal diversity possibly underestimated. Baseline antibody screening turned up just a handful of seropositive AZD1222 recipients.

Data came from immunoSEQ multiplex PCR; TCRdb stores just in-frame clones and leaves some out. The data contain 85,000 to 100,000 clones, approximately 91% of them singletons. Comments on this clone: The antigen remains undetermined.

This clonotype was obtained from an adult in good health. The specimen comprised peripheral blood, sampled on day 0 of AZD1222 vaccination.

CDR3 in amino acids: CASSQGLGLTGKKNTIYF. As DNA, the CDR3 is TGCGCCAGCAGCCAAGGTTTGGGGCTGACAGGGAAAAAAAACACCATATATTTT. The V gene is TRBV4-3, the J gene TRBJ1-3, with TRBD1 identical over 7 bases. This CDR3 region has 18 residues. V trimming: 1 base; J trimming: 6 bases; junction bases outside the gene matches: 15. The germline CDR1 and CDR2 sequences are LGHNA and YSLEER.